This entry describes one T cell receptor (beta chain). The data were taken from a study of blood T cell repertoires in COVID-19. Study at large: The samples span acute and convalescent COVID-19 from the United States, Italy and Spain.

Study processing details: For nucleated cells, counts were estimated from reference gene primer amplification. The data were produced by immunoSEQ multiplex PCR, yet TCRdb's version contains in-frame clones alone and is incomplete. The V and J calls and clone size are taken from that table; D and trimming were inferred from the DNA. The sample lists 200,000 to 300,000 clones; 84% were seen once. Germline-derived CDR1 and CDR2 are KGHSH and LQKENI. V was shortened by 0 bases and J by 6 bases, with 11 bases between the two germline ends. This CDR3 region has 14 residues. The specimen was peripheral blood. This TCR came from a man in his sixties with acute or convalescent COVID-19. This chain connects TRBV18 to TRBJ1-2; D is perhaps TRBD1 (5 bases). The CDR3 coding sequence is TGTGCCAGCTCACCACCAGGGGTGTATGATGGCTACACCTTC. Its translation: CASSPPGVYDGYTF.